The clone carrying this TCR beta chain was found once. This sample is part of a study of blood T cell repertoires in COVID-19. For the study at large: T cells, B-cell-depleted T cells, or PBMCs supplied cDNA or gDNA.

Clones were read by immunoSEQ multiplex PCR, and TCRdb kept only the in-frame ones, dropping some. The profile shows around 250,000 clones, 70% to 90% of them singletons. There are 14 residues in the CDR3. The germline gives CDR1 LGHDT, CDR2 YNNKEL (reference sequence). Trimming cost V 8 bases and J 9 bases; bases outside gene matches: 6. This receptor was taken from a woman aged 50 to 60 with acute COVID-19. The genes are TRBV3-1 (or the pseudogene TRBV3-2) and TRBJ2-1, with 14 bases that match TRBD2. Sequencing input: PBMCs or T cells enriched from blood (not recorded which). The CDR3 protein is CASLTSGGACEQFF. The CDR3 nucleotides are TGTGCCAGCCTGACTAGCGGGGGGGCCTGTGAGCAGTTCTTC.